What follows is one T cell receptor beta chain and its context. At one end, the junction sequence differs from germline, possibly due to a read error. Germline CDR1 and CDR2: SGHRS and YFSETQ. The length of the CDR3 is 13 residues. This record belongs to a study of T cell responses to AZD1222 COVID-19 vaccine. Sequencing was performed with immunoSEQ multiplex PCR; in TCRdb, only in-frame clones are kept and a portion is missing. There are 85,000 to 130,000 clones in the sample; about 88% occur only once, and approximately 16% lies in the top ten. This chain links TRBV5-1 with TRBJ1-4; 10 bases agree with TRBD1. The sequence was obtained from an adult in good health. The input for sequencing was peripheral blood, taken on day 0 of AZD1222 vaccination. The DNA for the CDR3 is TGCGCCACCAGGGGACAGGGGAATGGAAAACTGTTTTTT. Translating gives CATRGQGNGKLFF.